Shown below are 26 T cell receptor beta chains from a single sample sequenced in a study of tumor-infiltrating lymphocytes in localized non-small cell lung cancer. Assay used: immunoSEQ multiplex PCR; TCRdb lists only in-frame clones, some missing. The table records 15,000 to 20,000 clones, under 85% of them present only once. The source material was lung tumor tissue. The receptors here all came from a human donor with non-small cell lung cancer.

The V gene is TRBV6-1, the J gene TRBJ1-2, with 8 bases fitting TRBD1. The CDR3 extends over 14 amino acids. CDR1 is MNHNS and CDR2 is SASEGT in the germline V gene. V dropped 6 bases and J dropped 7; count of bases not matched to a gene: 10. The CDR3 reads CASSFETGESGYTF. The CDR3 DNA follows: TGTGCCAGCAGCTTCGAGACAGGGGAAAGTGGCTACACCTTC.

This clone was seen once. This sequence joins TRBV19 and TRBJ1-5, with D tentatively TRBD1 (5 bases). With 3 bases removed from V and 8 bases from J, the gap between germline ends came to 14 bases. CDR1 is LNHDA and CDR2 is SQIVND in the germline V gene (reference sequence). The CDR3 is 14 amino acids. The CDR3 loop is CASSMGQAWEPQHF. CDR3 DNA sequence: TGTGCCAGTAGTATGGGGCAGGCGTGGGAGCCCCAGCATTTT.

This clone was observed a handful of times. The chain couples TRBV5-1 to TRBJ2-4; 9 nucleotides line up with TRBD1. The CDR3 runs 17 residues. With 0 bases clipped from V and 6 bases from J, the junction kept 10 bases outside the gene matches. The germline gives CDR1 SGHRS, CDR2 YFSETQ. This CDR3 is CASSLEGQGSILNIQYF. The CDR3 coding sequence is TGCGCCAGCAGCTTGGAGGGACAGGGCAGTATTTTAAACATTCAGTACTTC.

This chain uses TRBV14 with TRBJ1-2; no clear D. Trimming removed 0 bases from V and 7 bases from J, with 9 bases in between. Per the germline V gene, CDR1 is SGHDN and CDR2 is FVKESK. The CDR3 is made up of 13 amino acids. The CDR3 region has the DNA TGTGCCAGCAGCCAAGACCGACTTGGTGGCTACACCTTC. Translation: CASSQDRLGGYTF.

The rearrangement links TRBV15 to TRBJ1-5; no clear D gene. V lost 8 bases and J lost 5, with 16 bases in between. This CDR3 contains 14 residues. Germline V gene data show CDR1 as LNHNV and CDR2 as YYDKDF (reference sequence). CDR3 protein: CATGQAAEDQPQHF. CDR3 bases: TGTGCCACCGGGCAGGCCGCGGAGGATCAGCCCCAGCATTTT.

This clone was counted a few times. V is TRBV7-8 and J is TRBJ2-1; a possible D gene is TRBD1 (6 bases). This CDR3 spans 14 amino acids. The V gene lost 5 bases and the J gene lost 9 bases, with 17 bases spanning the gap. Per the germline V gene, CDR1 is SGHVS and CDR2 is FQNEAQ. CDR3 sequence reads: CASSLGTLTTEQFF. In nucleotides, the CDR3 is TGTGCCAGCAGCCTCGGGACATTAACGACTGAGCAGTTCTTC.

This clone has a single count. The rearrangement uses TRBV4-1 and TRBJ1-1, with a tentative D call TRBD1 (5 bases). The CDR3 extends over 13 amino acids. Germline-derived CDR1 and CDR2 are MGHRA and YSYEKL. Trimming pared 0 bases from V and 9 bases from J, leaving 11 bases between. The CDR3 nucleotides are TGCGCCAGCAGCCAAGATGGGGGGAGGAAAGCTTTCTTT. Encoded protein: CASSQDGGRKAFF.

This clone was seen only once. The chain uses TRBV30 and TRBJ2-2; TRBD1 is a possible D gene (6 bases). V shed 6 bases and J shed 1 base, with 12 bases lying between them. From germline, CDR1 is GTSNPN and CDR2 SVGIG (reference sequence). This CDR3 spans 14 amino acids. CDR3 in DNA: TGTGCCTGTACCGGGACACAGAACACCGGGGAGCTGTTTTTT. It codes for CACTGTQNTGELFF.

J is TRBJ1-1 and V is TRBV2; D uncertain. V was pared by 6 bases and J by 5 bases, with 13 bases between. The CDR3 is 13 residues long. Germline lookup yields CDR1 SNHLY and CDR2 FYNNEI. CDR3 in DNA: TGTGCCAGCAGAGATGATTTGGGAACTGAAGCTTTCTTT. Amino acid sequence: CASRDDLGTEAFF.

This clone showed up just once. This chain links TRBV19 with TRBJ2-2; 8 bases are shared with TRBD2. The CDR3 length is 13 residues. The germline gives CDR1 LNHDA, CDR2 SQIVND (reference sequence). With 6 bases clipped from V and 6 bases from J, the junction kept 3 bases outside the gene matches. CDR3 amino acids: CASSLGRAGELFF. CDR3 coding DNA: TGTGCCAGTAGCCTCGGGAGGGCCGGGGAGCTGTTTTTT.

CDR3 nucleotides: TGTGCCTGGAGTGCTAGCGGGGGTACAGATACGCAGTATTTT. Its translation: CAWSASGGTDTQYF. The gene calls are TRBV30 and TRBJ2-3, with 10 bases that match TRBD2. This CDR3 region has 14 residues. V gave up 1 base and J gave up 3 bases; unmatched junction bases: 1. Per the germline V gene, CDR1 is GTSNPN and CDR2 is SVGIG (reference sequence).

The rearrangement links TRBV9 to TRBJ1-6, with D possibly matching TRBD1 (6 bases). From germline, CDR1 is SGDLS and CDR2 YYNGEE. Trimming pared 1 base from V and 8 bases from J, leaving 13 bases between. This CDR3 has 15 amino acids. The chain's CDR3 is CASSVKPGADSPLHF. CDR3 in DNA: TGTGCCAGCAGCGTAAAGCCAGGGGCGGATTCACCCCTCCACTTT.

V is TRBV6-5 and J is TRBJ2-2; D not resolved. With 6 bases removed from V and 6 bases from J, the gap between germline ends came to 14 bases. The CDR3 is 14 residues long. Germline loops: CDR1 MNHEY, CDR2 SVGAGI. The CDR3, as DNA: TGTGCCAGCAGACGCGGAACGGCAGCCGGGGAGCTGTTTTTT. Encoded protein: CASRRGTAAGELFF.

The genes are TRBV18 and TRBJ2-7; TRBD1 matches at 10 bases. The J segment lost 6 bases and the V segment lost 5 bases, leaving 4 bases of the junction unmatched. Germline V gene lookup returns CDR1 KGHSH and CDR2 LQKENI. The CDR3 is 13 amino acids. CDR3 in DNA: TGTGCCAGCTCATATCGGGACAGGGGCGAGCAGTACTTC. Its protein product is CASSYRDRGEQYF.

The count of this clone is one. The J gene is TRBJ1-5, the V gene TRBV19; a weak D match, TRBD1 (6 bases). Looked up from germline, CDR1 is LNHDA and CDR2 is SQIVND (reference sequence). Deletions cut 5 bases from V and 4 bases from J, with 9 bases between. This CDR3 region has 13 residues. For the CDR3, the DNA is TGTGCCAGTAGTTTTGGACAGAATCAGCCCCAGCATTTT. This codes for CASSFGQNQPQHF.

The chain joins TRBV5-1 to TRBJ1-1; no firm D call. Trimming took off 0 bases at V and 1 base at J, with 4 bases between the two ends. This CDR3 contains 13 residues. The germline CDR1 and CDR2 sequences are SGHRS and YFSETQ. The CDR3 spells CASSLGENTEAFF. The DNA for the CDR3 is TGCGCCAGCAGCTTGGGGGAGAACACTGAAGCTTTCTTT.

The chain links TRBV7-2 to TRBJ2-1; D may be TRBD1 or TRBD2 (5 bases each). CDR3 length: 15 amino acids. Trimming cost V 1 base and J 8 bases, with 15 bases left between them. Per the germline V gene, CDR1 is SGHTA and CDR2 is FQGNSA. CDR3 coding DNA: TGTGCCAGCAGCTTAGGGGGGAAAGGCAAGCATGAGCAGTTCTTC. Translating gives CASSLGGKGKHEQFF.

This clone qualifies as medium-sized (0.01 to 0.1%). The chain has TRBV27 and TRBJ2-3; D gene uncertain. This CDR3 is 15 amino acids long. The V and J ends lost 2 bases and 3 bases respectively, with 12 bases between them. Looked up from germline, CDR1 is MNHEY and CDR2 is SMNVEV (reference sequence). The CDR3 DNA is TGTGCCAGCAGTTTAGGGTGGGCGGATACAGATACGCAGTATTTT. Translation: CASSLGWADTDTQYF.

V and J are TRBV6-5 and TRBJ2-3, with D perhaps being TRBD1 or TRBD2 (5 bases each). This CDR3 contains 16 residues. CDR1 and CDR2 (germline): MNHEY, SVGAGI. V shed 4 bases and J shed 2 bases, with 16 bases lying between them. The CDR3 region is CASSSPPGRTTDTQYF. In DNA form, the CDR3 reads TGTGCCAGCAGTTCTCCCCCGGGACGGACCACAGATACGCAGTATTTT.

As to this clone: Its ends do not fully match the called genes, so a read error is possible. V usage is TRBV20-1 and J usage is TRBJ1-1; D unclear. The CDR3 is 10 residues long. Per germline, CDR1 DFQATT and CDR2 SNEGSKA (reference sequence). CDR3 region: CNSGDTEAFF. Here the CDR3 DNA reads TGTAATAGTGGGGACACTGAAGCTTTCTTT.

This clone was recorded once. The V call is TRBV7-2, the J call TRBJ2-7, with 7 bases identical to TRBD2. The CDR3 is 14 residues long. The J segment lost 5 bases and the V segment lost 1 base, leaving 5 bases of the junction unmatched. Germline V CDR1 and CDR2: SGHTA, FQGNSA. The CDR3, as DNA: TGTGCCAGCAGCTTAGTGGGAGGGATCGACGAGCAGTACTTC. It is translated as CASSLVGGIDEQYF.

The chain links TRBV6-5 to TRBJ2-5, with D tentatively TRBD2 (6 bases). CDR1 is MNHEY, CDR2 SVGAGI, per germline. The length of the CDR3 is 15 residues. Trimming cost V 5 bases and J 2 bases, with 15 bases left between them. CDR3 protein: CASSRGGAGQETQYF. CDR3 sequence (DNA): TGTGCCAGCAGTCGGGGAGGTGCGGGGCAAGAGACCCAGTACTTC.

This chain uses TRBV5-1 with TRBJ2-5, with 7 positions matching TRBD2. V trimming: 4 bases; J trimming: 5 bases; junction bases outside the gene matches: 11. Germline V gene data show CDR1 as SGHRS and CDR2 as YFSETQ. The CDR3 spans 15 residues. CDR3 protein: CASSLMGGLIETQYF. Here the CDR3 DNA reads TGCGCCAGCAGCCTCATGGGAGGGTTAATTGAGACCCAGTACTTC.

V usage is TRBV28 and J usage is TRBJ2-7; D may be TRBD1 (6 bases). V was pared by 5 bases and J by 4 bases, with 18 bases between. Looked up from germline, CDR1 is MDHEN and CDR2 is SYDVKM. The CDR3 has 15 amino acids. The CDR3 sequence is CASSPPGQTPYEQYF. The CDR3 nucleotides are TGTGCCAGCAGTCCCCCCGGACAGACACCGTACGAGCAGTACTTC.

The genes are TRBV5-1 and TRBJ2-5; weak D call: TRBD1 (9 bases). Trimming pared 4 bases from V and 5 bases from J, leaving 21 bases between. The CDR3 is made up of 16 amino acids. Looked up from germline, CDR1 is SGHRS and CDR2 is YFSETQ. CDR3 coding DNA: TGCGCCAGCAGCGGGACAGGGACTAGTCGGGGGGAGACCCAGTACTTC. It is translated as CASSGTGTSRGETQYF.

The chain couples TRBV30 to TRBJ2-4; D gene unclear. There are 16 residues in the CDR3. Trimming stripped 1 base from V and 0 bases from J, with 13 bases between. Looked up from germline, CDR1 is GTSNPN and CDR2 is SVGIG (reference sequence). In nucleotides, the CDR3 is TGTGCCTGGAGTGAGGAGTGGCACCTAGCCAAAAACATTCAGTACTTC. Protein product: CAWSEEWHLAKNIQYF. The complete variable domain, with remaining parts taken from reference TRBV30 and TRBJ2-4, reads SQTIHQWPATLVQPVGSPLSLECTVEGTSNPNLYWYRQAAGRGLQLLFYSVGIGQISSEVPQNLSASRPQDRQFILSSKKLLLSDSGFYLCAWSEEWHLAKNIQYFGAGTRLSVL.